The subject of this entry is one T cell receptor (beta chain). The source of the sample is a study of blood T cell repertoires in COVID-19. Across the whole study: The United States, Italy and Spain provided the acute and convalescent COVID-19 samples. PBMCs, B-cell-depleted T cells, or T cells were the source of the cDNA or gDNA that made up the material.

The germline V and J ends were trimmed by 0 bases and 1 base, with 7 bases remaining between them. Germline values: CDR1 KGHSH, CDR2 LQKENI. CDR3 length: 14 amino acids. Original processing methods: Estimated nucleated cell counts came from reference gene primer amplification. Method: immunoSEQ multiplex PCR; TCRdb's copy keeps in-frame clones and lacks some. Clone size and V and J calls were adopted from that table, with D and trimming inferred from the DNA. The sample has about 270,000 clones, approximately 80% seen once. This TCR derives from a woman aged 50 to 60 with active or convalescent COVID-19. The gene calls are TRBV18 and TRBJ2-7, with D possibly matching TRBD1 (5 bases). Sequenced material: peripheral blood. The CDR3 nucleotides are TGTGCCAGCTCACCACCGCAGGGATCCTACGAGCAGTACTTC. This encodes CASSPPQGSYEQYF.